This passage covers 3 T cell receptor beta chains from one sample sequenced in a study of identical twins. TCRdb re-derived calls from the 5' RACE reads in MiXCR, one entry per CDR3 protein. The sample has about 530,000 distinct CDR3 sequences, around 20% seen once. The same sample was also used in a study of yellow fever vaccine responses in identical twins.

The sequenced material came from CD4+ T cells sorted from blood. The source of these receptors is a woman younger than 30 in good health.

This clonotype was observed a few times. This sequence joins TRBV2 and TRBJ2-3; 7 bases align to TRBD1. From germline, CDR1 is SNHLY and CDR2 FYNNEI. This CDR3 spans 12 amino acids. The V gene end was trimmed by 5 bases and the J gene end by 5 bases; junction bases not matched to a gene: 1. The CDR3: CASSRDRDTQYF. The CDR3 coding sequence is TGTGCCAGCAGTAGGGACAGAGATACGCAGTATTTT.

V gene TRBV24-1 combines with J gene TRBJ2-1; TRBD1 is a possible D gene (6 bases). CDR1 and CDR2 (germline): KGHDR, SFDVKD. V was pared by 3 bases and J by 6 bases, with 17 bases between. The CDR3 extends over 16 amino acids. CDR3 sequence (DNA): TGTGCCACCAGTGATGTTAGGGGGAGTACGGGCAATGAGCAGTTCTTC. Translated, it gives CATSDVRGSTGNEQFF.

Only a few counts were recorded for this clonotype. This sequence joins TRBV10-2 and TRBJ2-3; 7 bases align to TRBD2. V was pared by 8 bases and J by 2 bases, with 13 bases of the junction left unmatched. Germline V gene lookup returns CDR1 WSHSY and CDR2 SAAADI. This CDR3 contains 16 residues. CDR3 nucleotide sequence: TGCGCCAGCGATAGGACTAGTAGTGGGGCCACAGATACGCAGTATTTT. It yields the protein CASDRTSSGATDTQYF.